This T cell receptor beta chain was found in a study of control samples from healthy donors and cancer patients. The CDR3 spans 15 residues. Germline assignment: CDR1 MGHRA and CDR2 YSYEKL. Trimming took 0 bases from V and 6 from J, leaving 12 bases between them. Using immunoSEQ multiplex PCR, the repertoire was profiled, and TCRdb retains in-frame clones only, with some absent. The repertoire holds 170,000 or so clones, approximately 94% seen once, with 1.1% to 1.5% in the top ten. The gene calls are TRBV4-1 and TRBJ1-5; TRBD1 might be the D (5 bases). This TCR derives from a woman younger than 30 in good health. The sequencing sample was made of blood. The CDR3 spells CASSQDRGLGQPQHF. The CDR3 coding sequence is TGCGCCAGCAGCCAAGATCGGGGGTTAGGTCAGCCCCAGCATTTT.